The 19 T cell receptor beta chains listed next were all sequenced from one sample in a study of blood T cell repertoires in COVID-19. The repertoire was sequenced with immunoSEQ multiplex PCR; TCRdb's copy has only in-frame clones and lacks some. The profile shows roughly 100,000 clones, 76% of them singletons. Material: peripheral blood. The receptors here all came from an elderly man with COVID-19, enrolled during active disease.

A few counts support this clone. Here the CDR3 DNA reads TGCGCCAGCAGCAACCCCCTGGGCAGGCATGGCTACACCTTC. Amino acids: CASSNPLGRHGYTF. J is TRBJ1-2 and V is TRBV5-1; D is uncertain. Germline V lookup: CDR1 SGHRS, CDR2 YFSETQ. This CDR3 is built from 14 residues. V was pared by 4 bases and J by 6 bases, with 16 bases between.

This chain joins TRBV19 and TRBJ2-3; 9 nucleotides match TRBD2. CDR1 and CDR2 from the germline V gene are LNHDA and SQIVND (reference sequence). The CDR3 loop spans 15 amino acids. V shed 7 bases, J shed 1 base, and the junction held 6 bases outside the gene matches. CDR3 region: CASTSGRPRTDTQYF. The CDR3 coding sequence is TGTGCCAGTACGAGCGGGAGGCCTCGCACAGATACGCAGTATTTT.

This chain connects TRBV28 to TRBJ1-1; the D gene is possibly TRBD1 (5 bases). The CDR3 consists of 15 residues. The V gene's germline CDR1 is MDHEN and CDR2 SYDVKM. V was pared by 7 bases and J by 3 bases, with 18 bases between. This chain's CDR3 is CASNGAGSGHTEAFF. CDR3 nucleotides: TGTGCCAGCAATGGGGCAGGGTCAGGGCACACTGAAGCTTTCTTT.

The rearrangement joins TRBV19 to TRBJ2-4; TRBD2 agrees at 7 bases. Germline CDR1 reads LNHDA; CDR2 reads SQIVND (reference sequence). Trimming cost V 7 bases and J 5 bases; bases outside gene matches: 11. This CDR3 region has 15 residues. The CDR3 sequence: CASTPGGGRENIQYF. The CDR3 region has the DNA TGTGCCAGTACCCCGGGAGGCGGAAGGGAAAACATTCAGTACTTC.

The CDR3 is CASSQTAYNEQFF. The CDR3, as DNA: TGTGCCAGCAGTCAGACAGCCTACAATGAGCAGTTCTTC. The chain combines TRBV6-5 with TRBJ2-1; the D gene is possibly TRBD1 (5 bases). Trimming cost V 5 bases and J 2 bases, with 7 bases left between them. The germline V gene encodes CDR1 MNHEY and CDR2 SVGAGI. This CDR3 spans 13 amino acids.

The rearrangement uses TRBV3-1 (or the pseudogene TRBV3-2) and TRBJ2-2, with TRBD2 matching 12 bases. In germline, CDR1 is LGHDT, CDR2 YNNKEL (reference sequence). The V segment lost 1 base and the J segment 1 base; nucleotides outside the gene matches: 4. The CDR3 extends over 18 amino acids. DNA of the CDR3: TGTGCCAGCAGCCAAGCCCTGGGACTAGCGGGGAACACCGGGGAGCTGTTTTTT. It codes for CASSQALGLAGNTGELFF.

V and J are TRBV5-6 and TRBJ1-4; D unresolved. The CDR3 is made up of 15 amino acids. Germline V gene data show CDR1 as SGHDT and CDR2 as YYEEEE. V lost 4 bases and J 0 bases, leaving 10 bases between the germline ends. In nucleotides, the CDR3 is TGTGCCAGCAGCATTTATAGCACAACTAATGAAAAACTGTTTTTT. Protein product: CASSIYSTTNEKLFF.

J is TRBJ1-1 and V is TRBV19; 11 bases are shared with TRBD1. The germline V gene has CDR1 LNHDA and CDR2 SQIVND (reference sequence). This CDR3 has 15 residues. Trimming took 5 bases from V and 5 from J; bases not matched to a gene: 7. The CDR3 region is CASSPGQGAWTEAFF. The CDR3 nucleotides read TGTGCCAGTAGTCCTGGACAGGGGGCATGGACTGAAGCTTTCTTT.

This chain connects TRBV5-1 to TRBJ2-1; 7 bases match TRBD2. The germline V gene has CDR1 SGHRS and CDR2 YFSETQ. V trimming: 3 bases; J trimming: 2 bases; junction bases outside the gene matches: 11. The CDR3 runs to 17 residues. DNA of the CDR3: TGCGCCAGCAGCTATACCTTAGCGGGTGGAGCCTACAATGAGCAGTTCTTC. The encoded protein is CASSYTLAGGAYNEQFF.

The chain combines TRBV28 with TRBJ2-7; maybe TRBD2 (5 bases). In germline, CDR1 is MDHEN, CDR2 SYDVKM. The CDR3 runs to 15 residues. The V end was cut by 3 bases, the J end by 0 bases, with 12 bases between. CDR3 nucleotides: TGTGCCAGCAGTTTCGGAGCGGTTAGCTCCTACGAGCAGTACTTC. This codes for CASSFGAVSSYEQYF.

The CDR3 loop is CASSLPPSGTTGETQYF. DNA for the CDR3: TGCGCCAGCAGTCTTCCCCCTAGCGGGACCACCGGGGAGACCCAGTACTTC. The chain has TRBV5-1 and TRBJ2-5, with 9 bases identical to TRBD2. Germline values: CDR1 SGHRS, CDR2 YFSETQ. The CDR3 totals 17 residues. Losses at the gene ends were 5 bases for V and 5 bases for J; bases not matched to a gene: 16.

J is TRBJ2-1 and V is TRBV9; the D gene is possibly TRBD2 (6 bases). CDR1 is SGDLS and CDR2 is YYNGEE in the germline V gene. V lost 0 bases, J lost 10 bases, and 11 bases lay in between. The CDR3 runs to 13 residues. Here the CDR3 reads CASSVAGVREQFF. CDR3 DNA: TGTGCCAGCAGCGTAGCGGGAGTCCGCGAGCAGTTCTTC.

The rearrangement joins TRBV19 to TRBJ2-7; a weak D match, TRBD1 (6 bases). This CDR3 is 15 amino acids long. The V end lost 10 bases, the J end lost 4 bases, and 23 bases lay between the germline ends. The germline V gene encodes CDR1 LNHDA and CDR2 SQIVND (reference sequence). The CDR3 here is CATSTGLSIGYEQYF. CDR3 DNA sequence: TGTGCCACAAGTACAGGGCTAAGTATCGGTTACGAGCAGTACTTC.

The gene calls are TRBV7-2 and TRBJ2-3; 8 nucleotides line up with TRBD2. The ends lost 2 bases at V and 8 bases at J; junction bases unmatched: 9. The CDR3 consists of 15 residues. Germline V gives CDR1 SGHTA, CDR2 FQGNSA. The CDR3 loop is CASSLSGGPQATQYF. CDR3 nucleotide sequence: TGTGCCAGCAGCTTATCGGGAGGGCCGCAGGCTACGCAGTATTTT.

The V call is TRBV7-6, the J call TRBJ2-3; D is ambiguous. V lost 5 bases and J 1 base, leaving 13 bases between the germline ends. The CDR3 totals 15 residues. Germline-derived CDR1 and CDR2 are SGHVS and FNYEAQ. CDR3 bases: TGTGCCAGCAGCGTCAGGTCCTCTGGCACAGATACGCAGTATTTT. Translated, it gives CASSVRSSGTDTQYF. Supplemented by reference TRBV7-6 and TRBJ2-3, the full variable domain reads GAGVSQSPRYKVTKRGQDVALRCDPISGHVSLYWYRQALGQGPEFLTYFNYEAQQDKSGLPNDRFSAERPEGSISTLTIQRTEQRDSAMYRCASSVRSSGTDTQYFGPGTRLTVL.

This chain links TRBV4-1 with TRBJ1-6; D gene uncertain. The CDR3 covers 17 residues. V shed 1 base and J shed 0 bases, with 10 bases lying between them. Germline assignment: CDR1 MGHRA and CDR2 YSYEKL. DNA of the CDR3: TGCGCCAGCAGCCAAGCTGAATCGAGCTCCTATAATTCACCCCTCCACTTT. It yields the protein CASSQAESSSYNSPLHF.

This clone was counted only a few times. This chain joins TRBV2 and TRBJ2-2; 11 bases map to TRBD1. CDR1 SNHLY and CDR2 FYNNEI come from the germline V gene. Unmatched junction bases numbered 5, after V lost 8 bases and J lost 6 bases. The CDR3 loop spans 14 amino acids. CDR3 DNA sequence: TGTGCCAGCGGGCGGACAGGGGGCTCCGGGGAGCTGTTTTTT. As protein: CASGRTGGSGELFF.

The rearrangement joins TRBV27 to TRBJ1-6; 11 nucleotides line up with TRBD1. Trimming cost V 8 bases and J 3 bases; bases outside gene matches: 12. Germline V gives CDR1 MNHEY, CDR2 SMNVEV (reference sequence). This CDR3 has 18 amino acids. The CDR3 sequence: CASECMDRGLFYNSPLHF. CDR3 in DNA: TGTGCCAGCGAGTGTATGGACAGGGGGCTTTTCTATAATTCACCCCTCCACTTT.

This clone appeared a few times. In nucleotides, the CDR3 is TGTGCCAGCAGCTTGGCGGTAGCGGGAGCTCCCTACGAGCAGTACTTC. This codes for CASSLAVAGAPYEQYF. This chain joins TRBV5-6 and TRBJ2-7, with 9 nucleotides matching TRBD2. Trimming took 0 bases from V and 2 from J; bases not matched to a gene: 6. This CDR3 spans 16 amino acids. The V gene's germline CDR1 is SGHDT and CDR2 YYEEEE.